This T cell receptor (beta chain) was profiled in a study of blood T cell repertoires in COVID-19. Whole-study context: COVID-19 samples collected from the United States, Italy and Spain covered acute and convalescent phases. In each case, the material was cDNA or gDNA derived from T cells, B-cell-depleted T cells, or PBMCs.

Methods used by the authors: Amplification from reference gene primers served as the basis for estimated nucleated cell counts. Only in-frame clones appear in the TCRdb table, and some are missing; sequencing was by immunoSEQ multiplex PCR. V, J and clone size reflect that table, while D and trimming were determined from the DNA. Here the sample spans over 200,000 clones, approximately 90% being singletons. During active infection, Seattle patients enrolled and were then monitored through disease. The clonotype was recovered from a man aged 60 to 69 with COVID-19, enrolled during active disease. The sample was peripheral blood.

CDR3 sequence (DNA): TGCGCCAGCAGCCAAGTCGGGGTGGCTAATTCACCCCTCCACTTT. This codes for CASSQVGVANSPLHF. The V call is TRBV4-1, the J call TRBJ1-6; D is unresolved. Germline V gene lookup returns CDR1 MGHRA and CDR2 YSYEKL. The CDR3 has 15 residues. Deletions cut 1 base from V and 6 bases from J, with 10 bases between.